A single sample gave rise to the 12 T cell receptor beta chains below, sequenced in a study of shared clonotypes between healthy human individuals. Naive CD8 cells comprised CD45RO-negative, CCR7-positively selected cells, excluding terminally differentiated effector memory CD45RA+ cells. Libraries were prepared by immunoSEQ multiplex PCR; TCRdb keeps only in-frame clonotypes and omits some of them. The sample contains about 2,100,000 clones, 85% to 95% of which appear only once. Sequencing used naive CD8+ T cells from PBMCs. The receptors derive from a man aged 18 to 35 in good health. Some clones in this sample may be carry-over from other donors' samples.

The CDR3 DNA follows: TGTGCCTGGAGCAGAGGACTAGCGGGAGACGATGAGCAGTTCTTC. Its protein product is CAWSRGLAGDDEQFF. J is TRBJ2-1 and V is TRBV30; TRBD2 matches at 13 bases. Looked up from germline, CDR1 is GTSNPN and CDR2 is SVGIG (reference sequence). V lost 3 bases to trimming and J lost 8 bases; unmatched junction nucleotides: 7. This CDR3 region has 15 residues.

V and J are TRBV6-1 and TRBJ1-2; 7 bases align to TRBD1. CDR1 and CDR2 (germline): MNHNS, SASEGT. V lost 3 bases to trimming and J lost 4 bases; unmatched junction nucleotides: 14. The CDR3 sequence is 17 residues long. The CDR3 protein is CASSEPATGKGGYGYTF. In DNA, the CDR3 is TGTGCCAGCAGTGAGCCCGCGACAGGGAAGGGAGGCTATGGCTACACCTTC.

The chain employs TRBV5-8 and TRBJ2-2; 7 positions agree with TRBD2. The germline V gene has CDR1 SGHTS and CDR2 YDEGEE. CDR3 length: 15 residues. V lost 0 bases, J lost 6 bases, and 5 bases stayed unmatched. The CDR3 DNA follows: TGTGCCAGCAGCTTGGTGGCGGGAGCCCCCGGGGAGCTGTTTTTT. Amino acids: CASSLVAGAPGELFF.

The chain employs TRBV4-1 and TRBJ2-7, with 7 bases that match TRBD1. Per the germline V gene, CDR1 is MGHRA and CDR2 is YSYEKL. V trimming: 0 bases; J trimming: 5 bases; junction bases outside the gene matches: 16. CDR3 size: 18 residues. CDR3 protein: CASSQDSRYVGQYHEQYF. The DNA of the CDR3 is TGCGCCAGCAGCCAAGATTCTCGCTACGTGGGACAGTACCACGAGCAGTACTTC.

In its sample, this clone was seen once. This sequence joins TRBV7-9 and TRBJ2-2; 12 nucleotides agree with TRBD2. The V gene end was trimmed by 5 bases and the J gene end by 6 bases; junction bases not matched to a gene: 7. Germline-derived CDR1 and CDR2 are SEHNR and FQNEAQ (reference sequence). The CDR3 consists of 16 residues. The CDR3 DNA reads as TGTGCCAGCAGCCCGACTAGCGGGAGAAGGTCCGGGGAGCTGTTTTTT. Translating gives CASSPTSGRRSGELFF.

CDR3 residues: CASSPVGAYEQYF. The CDR3 DNA follows: TGTGCCAGCAGTCCGGTGGGAGCCTACGAGCAGTACTTC. The gene calls are TRBV6-5 and TRBJ2-7; perhaps TRBD2 as D (5 bases). Trimming left V 5 bases short and J 2 bases short, with 10 bases between. This CDR3 spans 13 amino acids. Germline CDR1 MNHEY, CDR2 SVGAGI.

The chain is built from TRBV28 and TRBJ2-1; 10 positions match TRBD2. This CDR3 region has 18 residues. The V gene end was trimmed by 3 bases and the J gene end by 8 bases; junction bases not matched to a gene: 16. The germline V gene has CDR1 MDHEN and CDR2 SYDVKM. The CDR3 loop reads CASSLWGLASHLNHEQFF. The CDR3 region has the DNA TGTGCCAGCAGTTTGTGGGGACTAGCGTCCCACCTTAACCATGAGCAGTTCTTC.

V is TRBV7-9 and J is TRBJ2-5, with D possibly TRBD2 on 5 matching bases. V lost 5 bases and J 5 bases, leaving 12 bases between the germline ends. The CDR3 is 13 residues long. Looked up from germline, CDR1 is SEHNR and CDR2 is FQNEAQ (reference sequence). CDR3 bases: TGTGCCAGCAGCGTGACCGAGGGCGAGACCCAGTACTTC. Translation gives CASSVTEGETQYF.

The sample holds one count of this clone. The V and J genes are TRBV4-3 and TRBJ1-2; TRBD1 is a possible D gene (5 bases). Looked up from germline, CDR1 is LGHNA and CDR2 is YSLEER. The CDR3 is 15 residues long. Trimming left V 1 base short and J 4 bases short, with 13 bases between. The DNA for the CDR3 is TGCGCCAGCAGCCAAGGAAAAAGGCAGGGCTATGGCTACACCTTC. Its translation is CASSQGKRQGYGYTF.

The gene calls are TRBV7-9 and TRBJ1-2; no definite D call. The CDR3 runs to 15 residues. The V gene lost 3 bases and the J gene lost 0 bases, with 11 bases spanning the gap. Germline CDR1 and CDR2: SEHNR and FQNEAQ (reference sequence). The DNA for the CDR3 is TGTGCCAGCAGCTTTTCGGGCAGTTCTAACTATGGCTACACCTTC. Its translation is CASSFSGSSNYGYTF. Combining the CDR3 with reference TRBV7-9 and TRBJ1-2 gives the whole variable domain DTGVSQNPRHKITKRGQNVTFRCDPISEHNRLYWYRQTLGQGPEFLTYFQNEAQLEKSRLLSDRFSAERPKGSFSTLEIQRTEQGDSAMYLCASSFSGSSNYGYTFGSGTRLTVV.

This clone has more than one count but fewer than ten. This could be a read error, since a much larger clone is one nucleotide away. The identical CDR3 is also encoded by other nucleotide sequences in the sample. V usage is TRBV9 and J usage is TRBJ2-2; D is uncertain. CDR1 SGDLS and CDR2 YYNGEE come from the germline V gene. This CDR3 contains 13 residues. V lost 0 bases and J 1 base, leaving 1 base between the germline ends. The CDR3 protein is CASSVENTGELFF. CDR3 DNA: TGTGCCAGCAGCGTAGAGAACACCGGGGAGCTGTTTTTT.

The J gene is TRBJ2-3, the V gene TRBV10-3, with 11 bases aligning to TRBD2. The CDR3 contains 15 residues. V shed 7 bases, J shed 2 bases, and the junction held 5 bases outside the gene matches. CDR1 is ENHRY, CDR2 SYGVKD, per germline. The chain's CDR3 is CAIKGTSGITDTQYF. The DNA of the CDR3 is TGTGCCATCAAAGGGACTAGCGGAATCACAGATACGCAGTATTTT.